This TCR beta chain stems from a study of control samples from healthy donors and cancer patients. Germline CDR1 SGHNT, CDR2 YYREEE (reference sequence). V shed 4 bases, J shed 9 bases, and the junction held 13 bases outside the gene matches. The CDR3 runs 15 residues. Measured with immunoSEQ multiplex PCR; TCRdb has only the in-frame clones, and not every one. Of approximately 70,000 clones in the sample, about 80% are singletons; the top ten hold about 15%. This chain joins TRBV5-4 and TRBJ2-1; 7 bases fit TRBD2. Source material: blood. This TCR was sampled from a man aged 45-65 years in good health. DNA for the CDR3: TGTGCCAGCAGCGATTCTAGTGCTAGCGGTCGTGAGCAGTTCTTC. Translated, it gives CASSDSSASGREQFF.